Listed here are 23 T cell receptor beta chains from one sample, sequenced in a study of shared clonotypes between healthy human individuals. The data were produced by immunoSEQ multiplex PCR, yet TCRdb's version contains in-frame clones alone and is incomplete. The table includes roughly 640,000 clones, roughly 97% detected once. Material for sequencing was naive CD4+ T cells sorted from blood. Subset reported: CD45RA+ positively selected. The receptor source for this set is a woman aged 25-40 years in good health.

A few counts support this clone. This sequence joins TRBV28 and TRBJ1-5; a weak D match, TRBD1 (5 bases). CDR3 length: 14 residues. Germline V lookup: CDR1 MDHEN, CDR2 SYDVKM. Trimming took off 6 bases at V and 0 bases at J, with 9 bases between the two ends. CDR3 amino acids: CASRWDASNQPQHF. In DNA, the CDR3 is TGTGCCAGCAGATGGGACGCTAGCAATCAGCCCCAGCATTTT.

This clone was observed once. The gene calls are TRBV6-6 and TRBJ1-3, with unresolved D. V dropped 5 bases and J dropped 0 bases, with 5 bases sitting between them. The CDR3 runs to 13 residues. Germline-derived CDR1 and CDR2 are MNHNY and SVGAGI (reference sequence). This CDR3 reads CASSDRSGNTIYF. The CDR3 DNA reads TGTGCCAGCAGTGACCGCTCTGGAAACACCATATATTTT.

The rearrangement uses TRBV14 and TRBJ1-2; no firm D call. The V gene's germline CDR1 is SGHDN and CDR2 FVKESK. Trimming removed 1 base from V and 0 bases from J, with 15 bases in between. The CDR3 length is 17 residues. The CDR3 DNA sequence: TGTGCCAGCAGCCAAGTGGGCAGGTCGCTTGCTAACTATGGCTACACCTTC. Its protein product is CASSQVGRSLANYGYTF.

To note about this clone: In the same sample, other DNA sequences code for this CDR3. This chain links TRBV19 with TRBJ2-3; possibly TRBD1 for D (6 bases). This CDR3 has 14 residues. The germline V gene encodes CDR1 LNHDA and CDR2 SQIVND (reference sequence). V lost 5 bases, J lost 2 bases, and 11 bases lay in between. The DNA of the CDR3 is TGTGCCAGTAGTTTAACAGGGCCCACAGATACGCAGTATTTT. Translating gives CASSLTGPTDTQYF. The variable domain in full, completed from reference TRBV19 and TRBJ2-3, reads DGGITQSPKYLFRKEGQNVTLSCEQNLNHDAMYWYRQDPGQGLRLIYYSQIVNDFQKGDIAEGYSVSREKKESFPLTVTSAQKNPTAFYLCASSLTGPTDTQYFGPGTRLTVL.

The genes are TRBV28 and TRBJ1-1; D is uncertain. The germline V gene encodes CDR1 MDHEN and CDR2 SYDVKM. Deletions cut 11 bases from V and 1 base from J, with 11 bases between. The CDR3 contains 12 residues. The CDR3 sequence: CAASSRNTEAFF. DNA of the CDR3: TGTGCCGCCTCTTCAAGGAACACTGAAGCTTTCTTT.

J is TRBJ2-3 and V is TRBV18; 7 bases align to TRBD2. V lost 3 bases, J lost 1 base, and 4 bases stayed unmatched. CDR3 length equals 15 residues. CDR1 and CDR2 (germline): KGHSH, LQKENI. CDR3 DNA sequence: TGTGCCAGCTCACCCGCTGCGGGAGGCACAGATACGCAGTATTTT. As protein: CASSPAAGGTDTQYF. Full variable domain (outside the CDR3, taken from reference TRBV18 and TRBJ2-3): NAGVMQNPRHLVRRRGQEARLRCSPMKGHSHVYWYRQLPEEGLKFMVYLQKENIIDESGMPKERFSAEFPKEGPSILRIQQVVRGDSAAYFCASSPAAGGTDTQYFGPGTRLTVL.

The gene calls are TRBV4-1 and TRBJ1-4; tentative D call: TRBD1 (5 bases). V was trimmed by 0 bases and J by 3 bases, leaving 17 bases between them. The CDR3 spans 18 residues. The germline CDR1 and CDR2 sequences are MGHRA and YSYEKL. The CDR3 loop is CASSQDRGRAVANEKLFF. In DNA, the CDR3 is TGCGCCAGCAGCCAAGATCGCGGCAGGGCTGTGGCTAATGAAAAACTGTTTTTT.

The rearrangement uses TRBV30 and TRBJ1-6, with 10 bases fitting TRBD1. Germline CDR1 is GTSNPN and CDR2 is SVGIG (reference sequence). V lost 4 bases, J lost 7 bases, and 7 bases stayed unmatched. This CDR3 has 15 amino acids. The CDR3 loop is CAWTTGDRGNSPLHF. CDR3 sequence (DNA): TGTGCCTGGACTACGGGGGACAGGGGCAATTCACCCCTCCACTTT.

The V gene is TRBV10-3, the J gene TRBJ1-1, with 10 positions matching TRBD1. Germline lookup yields CDR1 ENHRY and CDR2 SYGVKD. V shed 6 bases and J 5 bases; nucleotides not matched to a gene: 6. The CDR3 is made up of 14 amino acids. CDR3 amino acids: CAISEGQGRTEAFF. The CDR3 DNA sequence: TGTGCCATCAGCGAGGGACAGGGGAGGACTGAAGCTTTCTTT.

This clone has just one count. The chain links TRBV2 to TRBJ2-7, with 8 bases identical to TRBD2. This CDR3 contains 14 residues. V lost 6 bases to trimming and J lost 4 bases; unmatched junction nucleotides: 8. Germline CDR1 reads SNHLY; CDR2 reads FYNNEI. This CDR3 is CASSPTSESYEQYF. For the CDR3, the DNA is TGTGCCAGCAGCCCGACTAGCGAATCATACGAGCAGTACTTC.

The V call is TRBV5-1, the J call TRBJ2-1; 9 nucleotides align to TRBD2. The ends lost 9 bases at V and 2 bases at J; junction bases unmatched: 21. The CDR3 has 19 residues. Germline CDR1 is SGHRS and CDR2 is YFSETQ. The CDR3 nucleotides read TGCGCCACTCAACCGTTTGGCGGTAGCGGGGGCCAAACCTACAATGAGCAGTTCTTC. Amino acid sequence: CATQPFGGSGGQTYNEQFF.

Comment on this clone: Other DNA sequences from this sample encode an identical CDR3 as well. This sequence joins TRBV28 and TRBJ2-7, with TRBD1 matching 8 bases. The CDR3 is made up of 14 amino acids. The germline CDR1 and CDR2 sequences are MDHEN and SYDVKM. Unmatched junction bases numbered 5, after V lost 6 bases and J lost 1 base. DNA of the CDR3: TGTGCCAGCAGCCCGGGACAGGCTTCCTACGAGCAGTACTTC. As protein: CASSPGQASYEQYF.

This chain joins TRBV7-9 and TRBJ2-5, with D perhaps matching TRBD1 or TRBD2 (5 bases each). V lost 2 bases, J lost 3 bases, and 10 bases lay in between. In germline, CDR1 is SEHNR, CDR2 FQNEAQ (reference sequence). The CDR3 loop spans 14 amino acids. The CDR3, as DNA: TGTGCCAGCAGCTTATCGCAGGGAGAAGAGACCCAGTACTTC. Translated, it gives CASSLSQGEETQYF.

CDR3 coding DNA: TGTGCCAGCAGGCTCGCGAGTTTGGACACCGGGGAGCTGTTTTTT. Translating gives CASRLASLDTGELFF. This chain links TRBV28 with TRBJ2-2, with no clear D. The V end lost 6 bases, the J end lost 3 bases, and 14 bases lay between the germline ends. This CDR3 has 15 amino acids. The germline V gene has CDR1 MDHEN and CDR2 SYDVKM.

This chain uses TRBV11-2 with TRBJ2-1, with D possibly matching TRBD2 (6 bases). There are 12 residues in the CDR3. Trimming cost V 1 base and J 10 bases, with 8 bases left between them. CDR1 SGHAT and CDR2 FQNNGV come from the germline V gene. The DNA for the CDR3 is TGTGCCAGCAGCTTAGGCGGGAAAGAGCAGTTCTTC. Protein sequence: CASSLGGKEQFF.

V is TRBV4-1 and J is TRBJ2-6, with a weak D call TRBD2 (5 bases). Germline values: CDR1 MGHRA, CDR2 YSYEKL. The CDR3 is made up of 16 amino acids. Trimming left V 2 bases short and J 3 bases short, with 11 bases between. CDR3 nucleotide sequence: TGCGCCAGCAGCCAAACGGGGTTTTTTGGGGCCAACGTCCTGACTTTC. Amino acids: CASSQTGFFGANVLTF.

This chain joins TRBV6-6 and TRBJ2-1, with 9 bases lining up with TRBD2. V dropped 7 bases and J dropped 1; count of bases not matched to a gene: 8. This CDR3 region has 16 residues. Germline lookup yields CDR1 MNHNY and CDR2 SVGAGI (reference sequence). CDR3 sequence reads: CASKTRREGSYNEQFF. CDR3 DNA: TGTGCCAGCAAGACGAGGCGGGAGGGATCCTACAATGAGCAGTTCTTC.

The rearrangement links TRBV7-8 to TRBJ2-6, with 10 bases fitting TRBD1. Germline values: CDR1 SGHVS, CDR2 FQNEAQ. The CDR3 totals 16 residues. J was trimmed by 2 bases and V by 7 bases; bases with no gene match: 5. The CDR3 here is CASTATGGAGANVLTF. CDR3 nucleotide sequence: TGTGCCAGCACAGCGACAGGGGGCGCTGGGGCCAACGTCCTGACTTTC. Variable domain in full (rest from reference TRBV7-8 and TRBJ2-6): GAGVSQSPRYKVAKRGQDVALRCDPISGHVSLFWYQQALGQGPEFLTYFQNEAQLDKSGLPSDRFFAERPEGSVSTLKIQRTQQEDSAVYLCASTATGGAGANVLTFGAGSRLTVL.

The chain carries TRBV13 and TRBJ2-7; 12 bases are shared with TRBD2. This CDR3 region has 16 residues. Trimming cost V 4 bases and J 2 bases; bases outside gene matches: 6. Looked up from germline, CDR1 is PRHDT and CDR2 is FYEKMQ (reference sequence). The CDR3 nucleotides read TGTGCCAGCAGCTCCGGACTAGCGGGGCCCCCCTACGAGCAGTACTTC. This codes for CASSSGLAGPPYEQYF.

The V and J genes are TRBV29-1 and TRBJ1-4; D unclear. The CDR3 extends over 17 amino acids. CDR1 SQVTM and CDR2 ANQGSEA come from the germline V gene. V was shortened by 4 bases and J by 2 bases, with 20 bases between the two germline ends. The CDR3 DNA follows: TGCAGCGTTGGGGAGACGTACTTTTCGGGTACTAATGAAAAACTGTTTTTT. Translating it yields CSVGETYFSGTNEKLFF.

This sequence joins TRBV7-9 and TRBJ1-4; unclear D gene. V lost 1 base and J lost 8, with 14 bases in between. The germline CDR1 and CDR2 sequences are SEHNR and FQNEAQ (reference sequence). The CDR3 is 15 residues long. As DNA, the CDR3 is TGTGCCAGCAGCTTAGTGGATGGACGAGGGGAAAAACTGTTTTTT. Protein product: CASSLVDGRGEKLFF. The full variable domain, in which reference TRBV7-9 and TRBJ1-4 provide the parts outside the CDR3, is DTGVSQNPRHKITKRGQNVTFRCDPISEHNRLYWYRQTLGQGPEFLTYFQNEAQLEKSRLLSDRFSAERPKGSFSTLEIQRTEQGDSAMYLCASSLVDGRGEKLFFGSGTQLSVL.

V is TRBV5-1 and J is TRBJ2-3; D assignment may be TRBD1 or TRBD2 (5 bases each). Germline V gene data show CDR1 as SGHRS and CDR2 as YFSETQ. This CDR3 is 16 amino acids long. V lost 0 bases and J 1 base, leaving 12 bases between the germline ends. As DNA, the CDR3 is TGCGCCAGCAGCTTGGGACAAGGGACCCGCACAGATACGCAGTATTTT. This codes for CASSLGQGTRTDTQYF.

The chain joins TRBV11-2 to TRBJ2-5; 10 bases agree with TRBD2. The better agreement between TRBJ2-7 and the DNA end casts doubt on the J call. Germline CDR1 and CDR2: SGHAT and FQNNGV. The CDR3 sequence is 15 residues long. CDR3 in DNA: TGTGCCAGCAGCTTAGAAGCGGGAGGGCCCTACGAGCAGTACTTC. This translates into CASSLEAGGPYEQYF.